At least ten counts were recorded for the clone carrying this T cell receptor (beta chain). The data stem from a study of T cells in Graves' hyperthyroidism and ophthalmopathy. Germline CDR1 reads SGHNT; CDR2 reads YYREEE (reference sequence). CDR3 length: 15 amino acids. Trimming took off 0 bases at V and 10 bases at J, with 17 bases between the two ends. The source material, RNA transcripts, was used to amplify TCR beta CDR3 regions. HTBI primers were the set used in a first-round RT-PCR of the TCR CDR3. TCRdb re-derived calls from the multiplex PCR reads in MiXCR, one entry per CDR3 protein. The repertoire holds approximately 320,000 distinct CDR3 sequences, with over 15% as singletons.

This TCR was sampled from a man aged 25 to 40 with Graves' hyperthyroidism. V is TRBV5-4 and J is TRBJ2-1, with D possibly being TRBD1 or TRBD2 (5 bases each). Sequenced input: blood. As DNA, the CDR3 is TGTGCCAGCAGCTTGGCGGGGTTAGGCTGGGGGGAGCAGTTCTTC. Residues: CASSLAGLGWGEQFF.